This TCR beta chain was profiled in a study of T cell responses to AZD1222 COVID-19 vaccine. About the research overall: Samples with a second dose at about 4 or about 12 weeks were pooled together.

Libraries were prepared by immunoSEQ multiplex PCR; TCRdb keeps only in-frame clonotypes and omits some of them. The repertoire holds around 99,000 clones, with approximately 88% as singletons. From germline, CDR1 is LNHDA and CDR2 SQIVND (reference sequence). V shed 7 bases, J shed 7 bases, and the junction held 5 bases outside the gene matches. The CDR3 extends over 13 amino acids. This clone was detected only a few times. The target antigen is unknown. Regarding the study as a whole: Most donors were white British and more were female, and clonal diversity was possibly underestimated. Distributed over spike, vaccine-associated CD4 TCRs predominated at 160-218 and 743-854. Epitopes outside B.1.351 and B.1.1.7 mutated regions reportedly drew nearly half of spike TCRs.

The specimen comprised peripheral blood, sampled on day 0 of AZD1222 vaccination. This chain uses TRBV19 with TRBJ2-2; 8 nucleotides match TRBD2. The receptor was isolated from an adult in good health. This chain's CDR3 is CASTRTSYGELFF. The CDR3 DNA reads as TGTGCCAGTACGAGGACTAGCTACGGGGAGCTGTTTTTT.